The sequence of this T cell receptor (beta chain) was determined in a study of blood T cells in healthy people across ages (dated by TCRdb to between 2015 and 2017). In terms of the full investigation: In model experiments, template switching captured roughly one uniquely barcoded TCR beta cDNA molecule for every two T cells. Age-related changes in TCR beta repertoire diversity were measured in the study by deep sequencing normalized with unique cDNA molecular identifiers. Donors were grouped into four age groups: young (average approximately 16 years), middle-aged (roughly 37), aged (about 59) and long-lived (over 80). The study analyzed two additional independent replicas of 1 million unique cDNA reads from the same blood draw for two donors, one aged 18 to 30 and one aged 80 or older. What the authors observed across the whole study: Because the CMV infection status of the donors was unknown, age-related changes in expanded clonotypes may potentially have been confounded. Conclusive comparison of naive and antigen-experienced compartments was prevented by the profiling of bulk unsorted PBMCs. Estimates of total diversity based on one million sequenced T cells were regarded as lower bounds and as underestimates. Observed TCR beta diversity per million T cells fell roughly linearly with age, and a significant reduction was already apparent by age around 44. There was a strong correlation between observed TCR beta diversity and the percentage of naive T cells measured by flow cytometry. Compared with the aged group, the long-lived group had more naive CD4+ T cells, fewer expanded clones and increased TCR diversity, a pattern suggesting age selection.

This clonotype was observed a few times. What this receptor recognizes is not known. Nothing much larger sits one base from this clone, and base qualities are not available. The roughly 38 donors, aged about 6 to 95 years, were systemically healthy Caucasian individuals from Russia. Each donor gave 9 to 10 milliliters of peripheral blood, collected into EDTA-treated Vacutainer tubes. Ficoll-Paque density-gradient centrifugation was used to isolate PBMCs, with at least 6.5 million per sample. Trizol reagent was used to extract total RNA from the PBMCs, yielding at least 6 micrograms per sample. For every donor, flow cytometry on a PBMC aliquot measured the percentage of naive CD45RAhigh/CD27high T cells. Trimming at the junction amounts to 7 bases on V and 1 base on J, and the germline ends lie 10 bases apart. The CDR3 contains 13 residues, cysteine and phenylalanine counted. CDR3 DNA is the only sequence kept; it has 39 bases, read in frame from the first base. CDR1 and CDR2, looked up from the germline V gene, are SQVTM and ANQGSEA.

Receptor amplification or capture employed 5' RACE. For sequencing, an Illumina HiSeq 2500 was employed. A second PCR of about 7 to 12 cycles was run with a J-beta primer mix and a sample-barcoded 5' primer. A unique molecular identifier was introduced onto each TCR beta cDNA molecule by a template-switch 5' adaptor carrying 12 random nucleotides. At least 2.5 million CDR3-containing paired-end reads were obtained from each sample. All of the RNA was converted into first-strand cDNA using the Mint cDNA synthesis kit, with a TRBC-specific oligonucleotide serving as the primer. Following uracil-DNA glycosylase treatment, all cDNA underwent a first 18-cycle PCR with the universal primers M1SS and BC2_uni_R. The original methods were these. For normalization, 1 million high-quality reads, each with a distinct molecular identifier, were randomly selected from each sample. Instead of being binned into consensus sequences, reads with shared molecular identifiers were discarded. MiTCR, run with a Q25 quality threshold and the strictest error-elimination algorithm, handled CDR3 identification, clonotype clustering and error correction. Lower-bound total TCR beta diversity was estimated with a nonparametric unseen species model using Euler transformation. Using fastp at Q25 and MiXCR, TCRdb reprocessed the public reads and kept productive beta chains. CDR3 protein sequences are deduplicated, and each keeps its most common genes and DNA. These V and J calls derive from TCRdb rather than the authors' analysis. This sample gives more than 500,000 distinct CDR3 sequences in total; roughly a quarter of them show up just once. Of the sample, over 3.5% falls within the top ten clones.

The sample was also reused in another study, on T cells of mothers and their children. The second publication reports: Donors were nine systemically healthy Caucasian individuals: three mothers and their six children. cDNA synthesis used all of the extracted RNA, with approximately 1.4 ug of RNA in each 15 ul reaction. In the second PCR, the M1S primer introduced both the sample barcodes and 2-4 random nucleotides. Each mother yielded over 9 million TCR beta CDR3 reads and each child a few million reads. TCR recombination output is similarly shaped by thymic selection in related and unrelated pairs, with a minor effect exerted by inherited differences. Normalized repertoire overlap in related mother-child pairs was always slightly higher than in unrelated mother-child pairs, but the difference was never significant. With a sensitivity of 90 to 100 clones per million clonotypes, no persistent microchimeric T cell clones were detected. Deep NGS was used in the study to compare the TCR beta repertoires of mothers and children and to look for features that separate related mother-child pairs from unrelated individuals. Mothers averaged roughly 40 +/- 4 years of age and children averaged approximately 12 +/- 4 years. Libraries were sequenced on Illumina HiSeq 2000 with 100+100 nt paired-end reads after adapter ligation with NEBNext reagents. Mother and child libraries were prepared a month apart and sequenced in separate runs to prevent cross-contamination. For each donor, between roughly 500,000 and 2,100,000 distinct TCR beta clonotypes were identified. Naive TCR beta clonotypes were estimated from low-frequency clonotypes matched to each donor's FACS-determined naive share, without sorting.

Here the chain combines TRBV29-1 and TRBJ2-2; TRBD1 might be the D gene, on 6 matching bases. Sequencing was done on a sample of blood. The sequence was obtained from a boy aged 2-15 years in good health. In nucleotide form, the sequence is TGCAGCGCCAAACAGGGGAACACCGGGGAGCTGTTTTTT. Its translation is CSAKQGNTGELFF.